Sequencing of this TCR beta chain was carried out in a study of blood T cell repertoires in COVID-19. Across the whole study: PBMCs, B-cell-depleted T cells, or T cells provided the cDNA or gDNA that made up the material.

TCRdb's copy holds only in-frame clones and misses some; the assay was immunoSEQ multiplex PCR. Of roughly 230,000 clones listed, around 90% are singletons. CDR1 is LGHNA and CDR2 is YSLEER in the germline V gene. Germline trimming cut 1 base from V and 5 bases from J; bases unmatched to any gene: 10. The CDR3 extends over 16 amino acids. The material sequenced was peripheral blood. V is TRBV4-3 and J is TRBJ1-1; 7 bases are a match to TRBD1. The clonotype comes from a woman aged 55-69 years with COVID-19, enrolled during active disease. CDR3 amino acids: CASSQADRLRVTEAFF. The CDR3 bases are TGCGCCAGCAGCCAAGCGGACAGGCTACGGGTAACTGAAGCTTTCTTT.